These 22 T cell receptor beta chains were all obtained from the same sample, sequenced in a study of cytomegalovirus exposure and HLA in healthy donors. Primers: 60 Vbeta forward and 13 Jbeta reverse. Generated by immunoSEQ multiplex PCR, the TCRdb table keeps only in-frame clones and is missing some. The sample includes some 180,000 clones, 75% of them seen just once. Sequencing was performed on PBMCs. Every receptor here comes from a male donor in good health and CMV-seronegative.

This clone showed up just a few times. The chain links TRBV15 to TRBJ1-2; maybe TRBD1 (5 bases). The CDR3 covers 15 residues. V was clipped by 4 bases and J by 2 bases, with 14 bases between them. Germline V gene lookup returns CDR1 LNHNV and CDR2 YYDKDF (reference sequence). For the CDR3, the DNA is TGTGCCACCAGCAAACCCAAGGACACCAACTATGGCTACACCTTC. Residues: CATSKPKDTNYGYTF.

This clone appeared a single time. The V gene is TRBV4-3, the J gene TRBJ2-7, with 7 bases matching TRBD1. The CDR3 length is 15 residues. V was pared by 0 bases and J by 0 bases, with 2 bases of the junction left unmatched. Germline CDR1 is LGHNA and CDR2 is YSLEER. CDR3 coding DNA: TGCGCCAGCAGCCAAGAGGACAGGAGCTCCTACGAGCAGTACTTC. This codes for CASSQEDRSSYEQYF.

The chain uses TRBV28 and TRBJ1-2; D is unclear. V lost 3 bases and J lost 7, with 18 bases in between. CDR1 is MDHEN, CDR2 SYDVKM, per germline. The CDR3 runs 15 residues. CDR3 region: CASSFSWEMDGGYTF. The CDR3 coding sequence is TGTGCCAGCAGTTTTTCGTGGGAGATGGATGGTGGCTACACCTTC.

V usage is TRBV2 and J usage is TRBJ1-2; 9 nucleotides line up with TRBD1. Germline CDR1 SNHLY, CDR2 FYNNEI. V lost 9 bases to trimming and J lost 8 bases; unmatched junction nucleotides: 7. The CDR3 is 12 amino acids. CDR3 loop: CARGGQGNGYTF. The CDR3, as DNA: TGTGCCAGGGGGGGACAGGGAAACGGCTACACCTTC.

V gene TRBV5-1 combines with J gene TRBJ2-7, with 11 bases identical to TRBD1. This CDR3 spans 14 amino acids. Germline-derived CDR1 and CDR2 are SGHRS and YFSETQ. Trimming at V came to 4 bases and at J to 5 bases, leaving 5 bases not matched to a gene. CDR3 sequence reads: CASSPGTGGHEQYF. The CDR3 DNA reads as TGCGCCAGCAGCCCTGGGACAGGGGGACACGAGCAGTACTTC.

In this sample, this clone turned up a few times. This sequence joins TRBV29-1 and TRBJ1-5; tentative D call: TRBD1 (6 bases). V was shortened by 4 bases and J by 3 bases, with 10 bases between the two germline ends. The germline V gene encodes CDR1 SQVTM and CDR2 ANQGSEA. CDR3 length equals 13 residues. The CDR3, as DNA: TGCAGCGTTGGGGGGGGCCTCAATCAGCCCCAGCATTTT. Its protein is CSVGGGLNQPQHF.

The chain couples TRBV5-1 to TRBJ1-5; D not resolved. V was clipped by 0 bases and J by 2 bases, with 6 bases between them. The CDR3 sequence is 14 residues long. Germline values: CDR1 SGHRS, CDR2 YFSETQ. The CDR3 region has the DNA TGCGCCAGCAGCTTGGGGTCAGGCAATCAGCCCCAGCATTTT. Translation: CASSLGSGNQPQHF.

This clone was found once. This rearrangement joins TRBV10-2 to TRBJ1-6; D unclear. Germline CDR1 is WSHSY and CDR2 is SAAADI. This CDR3 is built from 13 residues. With 1 base removed from V and 9 bases from J, the gap between germline ends came to 7 bases. CDR3 DNA sequence: TGCGCCAGCAGTGAGTATTGGAGTTCACCCCTCCACTTT. Its translation is CASSEYWSSPLHF.

The chain is built from TRBV6-1 and TRBJ1-1, with 8 bases matching TRBD1. The length of the CDR3 is 13 residues. Germline V CDR1 and CDR2: MNHNS, SASEGT. J was trimmed by 6 bases and V by 6 bases; bases with no gene match: 6. CDR3 in amino acids: CASSTGGSSEAFF. For the CDR3, the DNA is TGTGCCAGCAGCACAGGGGGTAGCTCTGAAGCTTTCTTT.

This sequence joins TRBV6-4 and TRBJ2-2; 10 bases map to TRBD2. The J segment lost 4 bases and the V segment lost 1 base, leaving 6 bases of the junction unmatched. CDR3 length: 17 residues. Germline V gene data show CDR1 as MRHNA and CDR2 as SNTAGT. CDR3 nucleotide sequence: TGTGCCAGCAGTGACTGGGCTAGCGGGAGAGCCACCGGGGAGCTGTTTTTT. Protein product: CASSDWASGRATGELFF.

V and J are TRBV7-3 and TRBJ2-3, with 9 bases that match TRBD2. Germline-derived CDR1 and CDR2 are SGHTA and FQGTGA. CDR3 length: 15 residues. J lost 6 bases, V lost 3 bases, and 7 bases had no gene match. The CDR3 sequence is CASSFPSSGTDTQYF. CDR3 coding DNA: TGTGCCAGCAGCTTTCCATCTAGCGGGACGGATACGCAGTATTTT.

This rearrangement joins TRBV28 to TRBJ2-1; 7 bases agree with TRBD2. The CDR3 sequence is 14 residues long. The V gene end was trimmed by 10 bases and the J gene end by 6 bases; junction bases not matched to a gene: 12. Germline V gene lookup returns CDR1 MDHEN and CDR2 SYDVKM. The CDR3 loop is CATGMAGEANEQFF. In DNA, the CDR3 is TGTGCCACCGGAATGGCGGGGGAGGCCAATGAGCAGTTCTTC.

The sample holds a few counts of this clone. The genes are TRBV27 and TRBJ2-3, with TRBD2 identical over 11 bases. J lost 5 bases, V lost 7 bases, and 11 bases had no gene match. The CDR3 has 16 amino acids. Germline loops: CDR1 MNHEY, CDR2 SMNVEV (reference sequence). CDR3 residues: CASTSLAGGLRDTQYF. The DNA of the CDR3 is TGTGCCAGCACGAGCCTAGCGGGGGGACTAAGAGATACGCAGTATTTT.

This sequence joins TRBV4-3 and TRBJ2-7, with D hard to call. This CDR3 comprises 13 residues. V was shortened by 0 bases and J by 0 bases, with 3 bases between the two germline ends. Germline lookup yields CDR1 LGHNA and CDR2 YSLEER. CDR3 coding DNA: TGCGCCAGCAGCCAAGATCGCTCCTACGAGCAGTACTTC. Translated: CASSQDRSYEQYF.

The chain couples TRBV6-6 to TRBJ2-5; possibly TRBD2 for D (6 bases). Deletions cut 6 bases from V and 5 bases from J, with 22 bases between. Germline V gives CDR1 MNHNY, CDR2 SVGAGI (reference sequence). The CDR3 spans 16 residues. DNA of the CDR3: TGTGCCAGCAGCATATATGTCGGGGGTGAACGCGAGACCCAGTACTTC. Protein product: CASSIYVGGERETQYF.

This chain connects TRBV28 to TRBJ2-7; 16 positions agree with TRBD2. The V and J ends lost 3 bases and 4 bases, in that order; junction bases with no gene match: 3. Per germline, CDR1 MDHEN and CDR2 SYDVKM. The length of the CDR3 is 16 residues. CDR3 residues: CASSFQGLAGGYEQYF. The CDR3 DNA reads TGTGCCAGCAGTTTTCAGGGACTAGCGGGAGGGTACGAGCAGTACTTC.

In regard to this clone: The junction and the germline gene differ at one end; a read error may be behind it. The CDR3 DNA follows: TGTGCCAGCAGCTACTCAGCGGGAGGGACCTCCTACGAGCAGTACTTC. This encodes CASSYSAGGTSYEQYF. The J gene is TRBJ2-7, the V gene TRBV6-5, with 10 bases matching TRBD2. Germline V CDR1 and CDR2: MNHEY, SVGAGI. This CDR3 has 16 residues.

This clone was counted between two and nine times. The chain links TRBV4-1 to TRBJ1-4; 8 bases are shared with TRBD1. The germline gives CDR1 MGHRA, CDR2 YSYEKL. The CDR3 extends over 18 amino acids. Germline trimming cut 1 base from V and 0 bases from J; bases unmatched to any gene: 7. The CDR3 here is CASSQASWTGSTNEKLFF. CDR3 bases: TGCGCCAGCAGCCAAGCCTCCTGGACAGGGTCAACTAATGAAAAACTGTTTTTT.

V is TRBV30 and J is TRBJ2-3; 14 bases are a match to TRBD2. Germline CDR1 and CDR2: GTSNPN and SVGIG (reference sequence). CDR3 length equals 15 residues. V shed 2 bases and J 4 bases; nucleotides not matched to a gene: 2. In DNA form, the CDR3 reads TGTGCCTGGAGTCCGACTAGCGGGAGGGCAGATACGCAGTATTTT. This translates into CAWSPTSGRADTQYF.

V is TRBV2 and J is TRBJ1-5; the match to TRBD1 covers 10 bases. The CDR3 has 14 residues. Germline assignment: CDR1 SNHLY and CDR2 FYNNEI. With V trimmed by 6 bases and J by 6 bases, 5 bases remained unmatched. The CDR3 bases are TGTGCCAGCAGGGGGGACAGGGGCCCTCAGCCCCAGCATTTT. Protein: CASRGDRGPQPQHF.

Comments on this clone: Other DNA sequences in this specimen translate into the identical CDR3. The chain is built from TRBV11-2 and TRBJ2-1; D gene uncertain. Trimming removed 4 bases from V and 0 bases from J, with 4 bases in between. CDR3 length: 13 residues. The V gene's germline CDR1 is SGHAT and CDR2 FQNNGV. The CDR3: CASSSSSYNEQFF. The CDR3 bases are TGTGCCAGCAGCTCGAGCTCCTACAATGAGCAGTTCTTC.

The chain has TRBV6-1 and TRBJ1-2, with 7 bases aligning to TRBD1. The length of the CDR3 is 16 residues. The germline V gene encodes CDR1 MNHNS and CDR2 SASEGT. With 1 base clipped from V and 6 bases from J, the junction kept 11 bases outside the gene matches. DNA of the CDR3: TGTGCCAGCAGTGAAGTCCCGACAGGGAGGAACCATGGCTACACCTTC. The encoded protein is CASSEVPTGRNHGYTF.